This entry lists 30 T cell receptor beta chains sequenced from one sample in a study of blood T cell repertoires in COVID-19. The protocol was immunoSEQ multiplex PCR, while the TCRdb copy is restricted to in-frame clones and leaves out a portion. This table holds roughly 270,000 clones, 80% to 85% found once. The specimen sequenced was PBMCs or T cells enriched from blood (not recorded which). The origin of the receptors is a man aged 35-49 years who had been exposed to COVID-19.

The V call is TRBV5-6, the J call TRBJ2-7; the D gene is possibly TRBD2 (5 bases). Trimming pared 2 bases from V and 4 bases from J, leaving 16 bases between. CDR3 length equals 15 residues. The V gene's germline CDR1 is SGHDT and CDR2 YYEEEE. This CDR3 is CASSFWASRDYEQYF. The CDR3 DNA is TGTGCCAGCAGCTTTTGGGCTAGCCGAGATTACGAGCAGTACTTC.

This clone has just one count. CDR3 region: CAWIRQGAIGNTEAFF. CDR3 DNA: TGTGCCTGGATTAGGCAGGGGGCTATCGGGAACACTGAAGCTTTCTTT. The genes are TRBV30 and TRBJ1-1; 8 bases fit TRBD1. V lost 4 bases, J lost 1 base, and 11 bases stayed unmatched. The germline CDR1 and CDR2 sequences are GTSNPN and SVGIG (reference sequence). This CDR3 has 16 amino acids.

The chain has TRBV12-3 or TRBV12-4 and TRBJ2-3; no clear D gene. This CDR3 comprises 11 residues. V gave up 5 bases and J gave up 6 bases, with 6 bases separating them. The CDR3 reads CASSRLDTQYF. CDR3 bases: TGTGCCAGCAGTCGACTTGATACGCAGTATTTT.

This clone has just one count. The chain joins TRBV5-6 to TRBJ1-1; perhaps TRBD1 as D (6 bases). Germline loops: CDR1 SGHDT, CDR2 YYEEEE. The germline V and J ends were trimmed by 5 bases and 4 bases, with 12 bases remaining between them. The CDR3 is made up of 13 amino acids. The CDR3 DNA follows: TGTGCCAGCAGACCCACAGGGAGCACTGAAGCTTTCTTT. Its protein product is CASRPTGSTEAFF. The variable domain in full, with the rest retrieved from reference TRBV5-6 and TRBJ1-1, is DAGVTQSPTHLIKTRGQQVTLRCSPKSGHDTVSWYQQALGQGPQFIFQYYEEEERQRGNFPDRFSGHQFPNYSSELNVNALLLGDSALYLCASRPTGSTEAFFGQGTRLTVV.

This clone was seen a single time. This chain uses TRBV5-1 with TRBJ2-1; 14 nucleotides agree with TRBD2. The CDR3 is 18 residues long. CDR1 is SGHRS, CDR2 YFSETQ, per germline. J was trimmed by 8 bases and V by 2 bases; bases with no gene match: 12. CDR3 DNA: TGCGCCAGCAGCTTTCGGCAGGGGGGACTAGCGGGAGTCTATGAGCAGTTCTTC. It is translated as CASSFRQGGLAGVYEQFF.

The chain combines TRBV19 with TRBJ2-2; D is possibly TRBD1 (5 bases). Trimming cost V 6 bases and J 3 bases, with 14 bases left between them. The CDR3 is 15 amino acids. Per germline, CDR1 LNHDA and CDR2 SQIVND (reference sequence). CDR3 loop: CASSIRESYTGELFF. CDR3 DNA: TGTGCCAGTAGCATCAGGGAATCGTACACCGGGGAGCTGTTTTTT.

V usage is TRBV27 and J usage is TRBJ1-1, with 7 bases fitting TRBD1. This CDR3 region has 17 residues. Germline V gene sequence: CDR1 MNHEY, CDR2 SMNVEV (reference sequence). J gave up 5 bases and V 1 base, and 13 bases lay outside the gene matches. CDR3 bases: TGTGCCAGCAGTTTATACCCCTGGACAGGCGGCGGGACTGAAGCTTTCTTT. Residues: CASSLYPWTGGGTEAFF.

V and J are TRBV28 and TRBJ1-1, with a possible D match to TRBD1 (6 bases). This CDR3 is built from 13 residues. Trimming left V 10 bases short and J 1 base short, with 13 bases between. CDR1 MDHEN and CDR2 SYDVKM come from the germline V gene. The CDR3 reads CATQGFRNTEAFF. The CDR3 DNA is TGTGCCACCCAGGGGTTCAGGAACACTGAAGCTTTCTTT.

CDR3 sequence reads: CASSRIGDEQFF. In nucleotides, the CDR3 is TGTGCCAGCAGTCGAATAGGGGATGAGCAGTTCTTC. The chain uses TRBV6-6 and TRBJ2-1; the D gene is possibly TRBD1 (5 bases). The V gene lost 5 bases and the J gene lost 8 bases, with 10 bases spanning the gap. Germline CDR1 reads MNHNY; CDR2 reads SVGAGI (reference sequence). This CDR3 comprises 12 residues.

The chain carries TRBV18 and TRBJ2-2; D is unresolved. Trimming stripped 6 bases from V and 1 base from J, with 9 bases between. Looked up from germline, CDR1 is KGHSH and CDR2 is LQKENI. The CDR3 consists of 14 residues. CDR3 protein: CASSPSWNTGELFF. In nucleotides, the CDR3 is TGTGCCAGCTCCCCCTCCTGGAACACCGGGGAGCTGTTTTTT.

The J gene is TRBJ2-5, the V gene TRBV7-9; TRBD1 matches at 7 bases. CDR3 size: 14 residues. Germline lookup yields CDR1 SEHNR and CDR2 FQNEAQ (reference sequence). J gave up 1 base and V 6 bases, and 5 bases lay outside the gene matches. CDR3 DNA sequence: TGTGCCAGCAGTTCAGGGACAGCCCAAGAGACCCAGTACTTC. Protein sequence: CASSSGTAQETQYF.

A few counts support this clone. V is TRBV12-3 or TRBV12-4 and J is TRBJ2-1; D gene uncertain. CDR3 length: 13 amino acids. V lost 2 bases and J lost 7, with 9 bases in between. CDR3 sequence (DNA): TGTGCCAGCAGTTTACTAGTGAGGAATGAGCAGTTCTTC. It encodes CASSLLVRNEQFF.

The CDR3 DNA is TGTGCCAGCTCACCCGTGGCAGATAGCAATCAGCCCCAGCATTTT. It is translated as CASSPVADSNQPQHF. The chain joins TRBV18 to TRBJ1-5; D is undetermined. This CDR3 has 15 residues. V was clipped by 3 bases and J by 0 bases, with 9 bases between them. Looked up from germline, CDR1 is KGHSH and CDR2 is LQKENI.

The sample holds one count of this clone. In DNA, the CDR3 is TGTGCCACCAGCCCATCCCCCGGGACTAGCGGGAGTGATGGGGCCAACGTCCTGACTTTC. Translated, it gives CATSPSPGTSGSDGANVLTF. The V and J genes are TRBV24-1 and TRBJ2-6; 14 positions match TRBD2. After removal of 7 bases from V and 3 bases from J, the junction contained 13 bases not matched to a gene. CDR1 is KGHDR, CDR2 SFDVKD, per germline. The CDR3 is 20 amino acids.

The chain links TRBV7-9 to TRBJ2-7; 7 positions match TRBD1. The trim removed 7 bases at V and 3 bases at J, leaving 3 bases unmatched. Germline V gene sequence: CDR1 SEHNR, CDR2 FQNEAQ (reference sequence). This CDR3 is 12 amino acids long. The CDR3 nucleotides read TGTGCCAGCACCTGGGACAGCTACGAGCAGTACTTC. This encodes CASTWDSYEQYF.

V and J are TRBV2 and TRBJ2-5; 7 nucleotides match TRBD2. V lost 3 bases, J lost 6 bases, and 10 bases stayed unmatched. Germline CDR1 SNHLY, CDR2 FYNNEI. The CDR3 length is 15 residues. CDR3 protein: CASSEGGEVGKTQYF. The CDR3 DNA follows: TGTGCCAGCAGTGAGGGAGGGGAGGTGGGGAAGACCCAGTACTTC.

The chain uses TRBV6-5 and TRBJ2-7, with a tentative D call TRBD1 (6 bases). Germline values: CDR1 MNHEY, CDR2 SVGAGI. The CDR3 runs to 12 residues. Trimming took off 7 bases at V and 5 bases at J, with 12 bases between the two ends. CDR3 loop: CASKRTANEQYF. The DNA for the CDR3 is TGTGCCAGCAAGAGGACAGCGAACGAGCAGTACTTC.

The chain is built from TRBV27 and TRBJ1-2; D is perhaps TRBD1 (6 bases). The CDR3 covers 15 residues. The V end lost 4 bases, the J end lost 3 bases, and 15 bases lay between the germline ends. Looked up from germline, CDR1 is MNHEY and CDR2 is SMNVEV (reference sequence). CDR3 sequence: CASSSHQGTYYGYTF. For the CDR3, the DNA is TGTGCCAGCAGTTCCCATCAGGGGACCTACTATGGCTACACCTTC.

This clone has a single count. The chain is built from TRBV28 and TRBJ1-2; a weak D match, TRBD1 (5 bases). The germline CDR1 and CDR2 sequences are MDHEN and SYDVKM. The CDR3 consists of 13 residues. V shed 4 bases and J shed 5 bases, with 11 bases lying between them. CDR3 nucleotides: TGTGCCAGCAGTTCTCACCAGGGATATGGCTACACCTTC. Its protein product is CASSSHQGYGYTF.

This clone came up once. The rearrangement joins TRBV12-3 or TRBV12-4 to TRBJ2-5; 7 nucleotides agree with TRBD1. The CDR3 length is 13 residues. The J segment lost 1 base and the V segment lost 7 bases, leaving 3 bases of the junction unmatched. This CDR3 reads CASTQGVQETQYF. The CDR3 coding sequence is TGTGCCAGCACCCAGGGGGTCCAAGAGACCCAGTACTTC.

V gene TRBV19 combines with J gene TRBJ1-1; D possibly corresponds to TRBD1 (5 bases). This CDR3 has 14 residues. CDR1 is LNHDA and CDR2 is SQIVND in the germline V gene (reference sequence). With 6 bases removed from V and 0 bases from J, the gap between germline ends came to 11 bases. Here the CDR3 reads CASRGENMNTEAFF. The DNA for the CDR3 is TGTGCCAGTAGAGGGGAAAACATGAACACTGAAGCTTTCTTT.

This clone was observed a few times. The chain joins TRBV9 to TRBJ1-2, with D possibly TRBD1 on 6 matching bases. The germline V gene has CDR1 SGDLS and CDR2 YYNGEE. Trimming removed 7 bases from V and 5 bases from J, with 15 bases in between. The CDR3 extends over 13 amino acids. The CDR3: CASGGQWDYGYTF. The CDR3, as DNA: TGTGCCAGCGGTGGACAGTGGGATTATGGCTACACCTTC.

The J gene is TRBJ1-5, the V gene TRBV7-9; a weak D match, TRBD1 (5 bases). This CDR3 spans 17 amino acids. Per the germline V gene, CDR1 is SEHNR and CDR2 is FQNEAQ (reference sequence). V was shortened by 5 bases and J by 1 base, with 18 bases between the two germline ends. The DNA of the CDR3 is TGTGCCAGCAGCCCCGGTCTGGGGGGGACGAGCAATCAGCCCCAGCATTTT. This sequence encodes CASSPGLGGTSNQPQHF. Filled out from reference TRBV7-9 and TRBJ1-5, the complete variable domain reads DTGVSQNPRHKITKRGQNVTFRCDPISEHNRLYWYRQTLGQGPEFLTYFQNEAQLEKSRLLSDRFSAERPKGSFSTLEIQRTEQGDSAMYLCASSPGLGGTSNQPQHFGDGTRLSIL.

The chain joins TRBV7-9 to TRBJ2-1; TRBD2 might be the D (6 bases). The CDR3 length is 14 residues. Trimming took off 5 bases at V and 5 bases at J, with 13 bases between the two ends. Germline V gene data show CDR1 as SEHNR and CDR2 as FQNEAQ (reference sequence). The DNA for the CDR3 is TGTGCCAGCAGCCCCCCGGGGGAACACAATGAGCAGTTCTTC. Translated: CASSPPGEHNEQFF. The full variable domain, with the rest looked up from reference TRBV7-9 and TRBJ2-1, is DTGVSQNPRHKITKRGQNVTFRCDPISEHNRLYWYRQTLGQGPEFLTYFQNEAQLEKSRLLSDRFSAERPKGSFSTLEIQRTEQGDSAMYLCASSPPGEHNEQFFGPGTRLTVL.

This chain uses TRBV5-1 with TRBJ1-4; tentative D call: TRBD1 (5 bases). Germline V gives CDR1 SGHRS, CDR2 YFSETQ. This CDR3 is built from 18 residues. V lost 4 bases and J lost 0, with 19 bases in between. The CDR3 region is CASSPLVAQGPTNEKLFF. DNA of the CDR3: TGCGCCAGCAGCCCTCTGGTGGCCCAGGGCCCAACTAATGAAAAACTGTTTTTT.

V and J are TRBV6-6 and TRBJ2-3, with D possibly being TRBD2 (6 bases). The CDR3 totals 14 residues. V gave up 7 bases and J gave up 4 bases, with 15 bases separating them. Germline lookup yields CDR1 MNHNY and CDR2 SVGAGI (reference sequence). CDR3 amino acids: CASNNAGKADTQYF. For the CDR3, the DNA is TGTGCCAGCAACAACGCGGGGAAGGCAGATACGCAGTATTTT.

The chain joins TRBV5-1 to TRBJ1-3; D may be TRBD1 (6 bases). The CDR3 runs 17 residues. Germline CDR1 is SGHRS and CDR2 is YFSETQ. The V end lost 5 bases, the J end lost 5 bases, and 23 bases lay between the germline ends. The CDR3 here is CASSPGTRLHPRNTIYF. The CDR3 DNA sequence: TGCGCCAGCAGTCCAGGGACACGGCTTCACCCTAGAAACACCATATATTTT.

The chain employs TRBV2 and TRBJ2-3; D gene ambiguous. With 5 bases removed from V and 2 bases from J, the gap between germline ends came to 5 bases. The CDR3 has 12 residues. Germline assignment: CDR1 SNHLY and CDR2 FYNNEI. The CDR3 bases are TGTGCCAGCAGTAAGCTCACAGATACGCAGTATTTT. Protein product: CASSKLTDTQYF.

V usage is TRBV5-4 and J usage is TRBJ2-3; TRBD2 matches 13 bases. The CDR3 is 16 residues long. Germline lookup yields CDR1 SGHNT and CDR2 YYREEE (reference sequence). The V and J ends lost 5 bases and 1 base, in that order; junction bases with no gene match: 4. The CDR3 protein is CASRLAGGPGTDTQYF. DNA of the CDR3: TGTGCCAGCAGACTAGCGGGAGGGCCGGGCACAGATACGCAGTATTTT.

By frequency in the sample, this clone is medium-sized. The V and J genes are TRBV7-3 and TRBJ2-1, with 9 bases lining up with TRBD2. The CDR3 is made up of 15 amino acids. In germline, CDR1 is SGHTA, CDR2 FQGTGA. V was pared by 2 bases and J by 6 bases, with 5 bases of the junction left unmatched. CDR3 DNA sequence: TGTGCCAGCAGCTTAGGGGGTAGCGGGAGCAATGAGCAGTTCTTC. It specifies CASSLGGSGSNEQFF.